A selection of T cell receptor beta chains follows, all from one sample in a study of shared clonotypes between healthy human individuals. The protocol was immunoSEQ multiplex PCR, while the TCRdb copy is restricted to in-frame clones and leaves out a portion. The sample includes about 470,000 clones, 75% to 85% seen only once; the top ten take about 12%. Source material: PBMCs. Source of these receptors: a woman aged 40-49 years in good health. Some clones in this sample may be carry-over from other donors' samples. CDR3s include the opening cysteine and the closing phenylalanine or tryptophan. Each record gives: V gene, D gene, clone size, J gene, CDR3 protein, CDR3 DNA. A D gene is named only where the DNA matches it firmly. Expanded clones are given a class, and other clones once, few, many or no size at all.

TRBV18,-,-,TRBJ2-1,CASSRMRDNEQFF,TGTGCCAGCTCACGTATGCGGGACAATGAGCAGTTCTTC
TRBV7-6,-,-,TRBJ2-7,CASSLGGDVLYEQYF,TGTGCCAGCAGCTTAGGGGGTGATGTTCTCTACGAGCAGTACTTC
TRBV10-3,-,-,TRBJ1-4,CAINEGPNNEKLFF,TGTGCCATCAATGAGGGACCGAATAATGAAAAACTGTTTTTT
TRBV30,-,-,TRBJ2-7,CAWSFAYEQYF,TGTGCCTGGAGTTTTGCCTACGAGCAGTACTTC
TRBV7-3,-,-,TRBJ2-3,CASSAGGDTQYF,TGTGCCAGCAGCGCAGGGGGGGATACGCAGTATTTT
TRBV5-6,-,-,TRBJ2-5,CASSPSARGVQETQYF,TGTGCCAGCAGCCCTTCCGCCCGGGGCGTCCAAGAGACCCAGTACTTC
TRBV18,TRBD2,-,TRBJ2-3,CASSLLADQGTDTQYF,TGTGCCAGCTCACTACTAGCGGACCAGGGCACAGATACGCAGTATTTT
TRBV11-3,TRBD1,-,TRBJ2-1,CASSGQSGTGGYNEQFF,TGTGCCAGCAGCGGGCAATCCGGGACAGGGGGCTACAATGAGCAGTTCTTC
TRBV2,TRBD2,once,TRBJ2-1,CASLAGSPNEQFF,TGTGCCAGCCTAGCGGGATCCCCAAATGAGCAGTTCTTC
TRBV6-4,TRBD2,-,TRBJ2-3,CASSDRGLATDTQYF,TGTGCCAGCAGTGACAGGGGACTAGCGACAGATACGCAGTATTTT
TRBV5-1,-,-,TRBJ2-3,CASNEGSTDTQYF,TGCGCCAGCAATGAAGGTAGCACAGATACGCAGTATTTT
TRBV19,TRBD2,-,TRBJ2-1,CASREREGHNEQFF,TGTGCCAGTAGAGAGCGGGAGGGCCACAATGAGCAGTTCTTC
TRBV7-2,TRBD1,-,TRBJ2-5,CASSFNKGGEKTQYF,TGTGCCAGCAGCTTCAACAAAGGGGGCGAAAAGACCCAGTACTTC
TRBV25-1,-,-,TRBJ2-2,CASSEYGEEEELFF,TGTGCCAGCAGTGAATATGGAGAAGAAGAGGAGCTGTTTTTT
TRBV5-1,-,-,TRBJ2-7,CASSPGIIPYEQYF,TGCGCCAGCAGCCCGGGGATAATACCCTACGAGCAGTACTTC
TRBV28,TRBD2,-,TRBJ2-3,CASSLAGGYTDTQYF,TGTGCCAGCAGTCTAGCGGGAGGGTACACAGATACGCAGTATTTT
TRBV7-9,-,-,TRBJ2-5,CASSLARGGETQYF,TGTGCCAGCAGCTTAGCGCGCGGAGGGGAGACCCAGTACTTC
TRBV10-3,-,-,TRBJ1-2,CAIRKYVQEDGYTF,TGTGCCATCAGGAAATATGTTCAGGAAGATGGCTACACCTTC
TRBV6-6,-,-,TRBJ1-1,CASVGGGYTEAFF,TGTGCCAGCGTGGGGGGCGGTTACACTGAAGCTTTCTTT
TRBV7-2,TRBD2,-,TRBJ2-1,CASSLKADWLGGNEQFF,TGTGCCAGCAGCTTAAAAGCGGACTGGTTGGGGGGGAATGAGCAGTTCTTC
TRBV7-9,-,-,TRBJ1-5,CASSLVTSNQPQHF,TGTGCCAGCAGCTTAGTTACTAGCAATCAGCCCCAGCATTTT
TRBV12-2,-,few,TRBJ1-5,CASRPNRAFNQPQHF,TGTGCAAGTCGTCCAAACCGGGCCTTCAATCAGCCCCAGCATTTT
TRBV19,TRBD2,once,TRBJ2-1,CASRTTSASSYNEQFF,TGTGCCAGTAGGACGACTAGCGCGAGCTCCTACAATGAGCAGTTCTTC
TRBV13,TRBD2,-,TRBJ2-7,CASSLGGSGRPYEQYF,TGTGCCAGCAGCTTAGGAGGTAGCGGGAGACCCTACGAGCAGTACTTC
TRBV27,TRBD1,-,TRBJ2-7,CASSPDRGLYEQYF,TGTGCCAGCAGCCCGGACAGGGGGCTTTACGAGCAGTACTTC
TRBV6-1,-,-,TRBJ1-4,CASSEAGRGLEKLFF,TGTGCCAGCAGTGAAGCGGGCAGGGGCCTTGAAAAACTGTTTTTT
TRBV30,-,-,TRBJ1-2,CAWMGLINYGYTF,TGTGCCTGGATGGGACTGATAAACTATGGCTACACCTTC
TRBV4-1,TRBD2,-,TRBJ2-1,CASRPGLAGSNEQFF,TGTGCCAGCAGGCCGGGACTAGCGGGTTCCAATGAGCAGTTCTTC
TRBV2,TRBD1,-,TRBJ2-7,CASSSRQGSYEQYF,TGTGCCAGCAGTTCTCGACAGGGCTCCTACGAGCAGTACTTC
TRBV13,-,-,TRBJ2-4,CASSLGRLAKNIQYF,TGTGCCAGCAGCTTAGGAAGATTAGCCAAAAACATTCAGTACTTC
TRBV14,-,few,TRBJ2-4,CASSQIIGAKNIQYF,TGTGCCAGCAGCCAAATAATAGGAGCCAAAAACATTCAGTACTTC
TRBV28,-,-,TRBJ1-1,CASSPNLFTEAFF,TGTGCCAGCAGCCCGAACCTCTTCACTGAAGCTTTCTTT
TRBV11-2,TRBD2,-,TRBJ2-3,CASNLAGSASTDTQYF,TGTGCCAGCAACCTAGCGGGAAGTGCTAGCACAGATACGCAGTATTTT
TRBV19,-,-,TRBJ1-1,CASSIQPGNTEAFF,TGTGCCAGTAGTATTCAACCTGGGAACACTGAAGCTTTCTTT
TRBV29-1,TRBD2,-,TRBJ2-1,CSVEGMASGRYNEQFF,TGCAGCGTTGAAGGTATGGCTAGCGGGAGGTACAATGAGCAGTTCTTC
TRBV18,TRBD1,-,TRBJ2-1,CASSRGQGPANEQFF,TGTGCCAGCTCACGAGGACAGGGCCCGGCCAATGAGCAGTTCTTC
TRBV6-4,-,few,TRBJ1-5,CASSDGQTNQPQHF,TGTGCCAGCAGTGACGGGCAGACCAATCAGCCCCAGCATTTT
TRBV4-2,TRBD1,-,TRBJ1-4,CASSQVAGGEKLFF,TGTGCCAGCAGCCAAGTGGCAGGGGGGGAAAAACTGTTTTTT
TRBV5-1,TRBD2,-,TRBJ2-1,CASSFYSGSENEQFF,TGCGCCAGCAGCTTTTATAGCGGGAGTGAGAATGAGCAGTTCTTC
TRBV23-1,TRBD1,-,TRBJ1-5,CASSQRTGGWPQHF,TGCGCCAGCAGTCAACGGACAGGGGGCTGGCCCCAGCATTTT
TRBV4-2,-,once,TRBJ2-7,CASSQARGGAEQYF,TGTGCCAGCAGCCAGGCCAGGGGGGGTGCCGAGCAGTACTTC
TRBV30,-,-,TRBJ1-5,CAWSDRAGHSNQPQHF,TGTGCCTGGAGCGACCGGGCGGGACATAGCAATCAGCCCCAGCATTTT
TRBV11-2,TRBD2,-,TRBJ2-5,CASSAGTSGQWTQYF,TGTGCCAGCAGCGCTGGGACTAGCGGACAATGGACCCAGTACTTC
TRBV18,TRBD1,-,TRBJ1-2,CASSPGTGGEGYGYTF,TGTGCCAGCTCACCCGGGACAGGGGGCGAGGGCTATGGCTACACCTTC
TRBV5-1,TRBD1,-,TRBJ2-5,CASSWLTGSQETQYF,TGCGCCAGCAGCTGGTTGACAGGGTCGCAAGAGACCCAGTACTTC
TRBV7-9,-,-,TRBJ1-2,CASSLASANGGYTF,TGTGCCAGCAGCTTAGCGTCGGCCAATGGGGGCTACACCTTC
TRBV15,TRBD1,-,TRBJ1-2,CATSRDGDSRVYGYTF,TGTGCCACCAGCAGAGACGGGGACAGCCGGGTCTATGGCTACACCTTC
TRBV5-1,TRBD2,once,TRBJ2-2,CASSLRAGGPNSGELFF,TGCGCCAGCAGCTTGAGAGCGGGAGGGCCTAACTCCGGGGAGCTGTTTTTT
TRBV9,-,-,TRBJ2-2,CASSVRHPTGELFF,TGTGCCAGCAGCGTACGACATCCCACCGGGGAGCTGTTTTTT
TRBV5-1,TRBD2,-,TRBJ2-1,CASTLAGGSPYNEQFF,TGCGCCAGTACTCTAGCGGGAGGGTCCCCCTACAATGAGCAGTTCTTC
TRBV15,-,-,TRBJ2-1,CATSRVNEQFF,TGTGCCACCAGCAGAGTCAATGAGCAGTTCTTC
TRBV27,TRBD2,-,TRBJ2-7,CASSSIAGGTYEQYF,TGTGCCAGCAGTTCTATAGCGGGAGGGACATACGAGCAGTACTTC
TRBV11-2,-,-,TRBJ2-1,CASSPRGAGPNNEQFF,TGTGCCAGCAGCCCGAGGGGGGCAGGGCCCAACAATGAGCAGTTCTTC
TRBV18,-,few,TRBJ1-5,CASSPDGVQPQHF,TGTGCCAGCTCACCTGATGGGGTACAGCCCCAGCATTTT
TRBV6-1,TRBD1,-,TRBJ2-7,CASAPGQGANEQYF,TGTGCCAGCGCACCGGGACAGGGGGCAAACGAGCAGTACTTC
TRBV6-5,TRBD2,-,TRBJ2-5,CASSRSSGSWEQYF,TGTGCCAGCAGCCGGAGCAGCGGGAGTTGGGAGCAGTACTTC